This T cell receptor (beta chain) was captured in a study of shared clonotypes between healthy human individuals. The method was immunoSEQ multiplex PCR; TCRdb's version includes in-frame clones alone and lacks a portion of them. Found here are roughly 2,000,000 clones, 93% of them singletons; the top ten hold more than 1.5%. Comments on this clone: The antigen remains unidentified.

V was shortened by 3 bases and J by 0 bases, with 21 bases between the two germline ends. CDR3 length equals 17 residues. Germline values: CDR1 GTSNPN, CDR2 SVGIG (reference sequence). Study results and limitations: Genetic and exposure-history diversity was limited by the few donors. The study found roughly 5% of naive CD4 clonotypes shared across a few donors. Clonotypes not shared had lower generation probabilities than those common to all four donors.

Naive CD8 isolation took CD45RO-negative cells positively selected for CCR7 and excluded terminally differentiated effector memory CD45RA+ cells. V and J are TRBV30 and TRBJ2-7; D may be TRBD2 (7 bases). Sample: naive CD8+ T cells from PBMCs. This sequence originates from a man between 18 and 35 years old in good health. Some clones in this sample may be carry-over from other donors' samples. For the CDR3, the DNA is TGTGCCTGGAGCGCGGGGGATGGGTGGGACATCTCCTACGAGCAGTACTTC. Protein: CAWSAGDGWDISYEQYF.